This T cell receptor beta chain is from a study of T-cell reconstitution after alpha-beta-depleted transplantation in children. A TCRbeta library incorporating unique molecular identifiers was prepared. From the PCR reads, TCRdb called clonotypes with MiXCR, one entry per CDR3 protein. This sample has around 440,000 distinct CDR3 sequences; 8% to 11% occur once, and the top ten carry roughly 2%. This receptor was obtained from a child aged 2-15 years with inherited bone marrow failure, due to receive a stem cell transplant. This material consisted of PBMCs, taken before TCRalphabeta/CD19-depleted stem cell transplant.

The CDR3 reads CASKPGGDQETQYF. In DNA form, the CDR3 reads TGTGCCAGCAAACCCGGGGGTGATCAAGAGACCCAGTACTTC. V is TRBV28 and J is TRBJ2-5; TRBD2 might be the D (6 bases). Trimming stripped 7 bases from V and 2 bases from J, with 14 bases between. Looked up from germline, CDR1 is MDHEN and CDR2 is SYDVKM. The CDR3 covers 14 residues. Full variable domain (remainder filled in from reference TRBV28 and TRBJ2-5): DVKVTQSSRYLVKRTGEKVFLECVQDMDHENMFWYRQDPGLGLRLIYFSYDVKMKEKGDIPEGYSVSREKKERFSLILESASTNQTSMYLCASKPGGDQETQYFGPGTRLLVL.